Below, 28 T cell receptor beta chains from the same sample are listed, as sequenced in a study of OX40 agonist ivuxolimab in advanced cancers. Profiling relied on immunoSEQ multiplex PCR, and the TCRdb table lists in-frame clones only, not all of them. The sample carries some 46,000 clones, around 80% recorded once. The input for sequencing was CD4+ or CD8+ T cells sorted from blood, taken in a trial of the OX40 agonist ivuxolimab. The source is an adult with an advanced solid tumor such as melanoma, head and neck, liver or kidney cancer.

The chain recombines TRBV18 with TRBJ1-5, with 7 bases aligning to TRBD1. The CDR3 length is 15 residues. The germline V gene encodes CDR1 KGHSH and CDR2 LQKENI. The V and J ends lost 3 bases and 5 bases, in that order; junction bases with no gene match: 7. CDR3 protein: CASSPLGQRYQPQHF. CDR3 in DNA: TGTGCCAGCTCACCCTTGGGACAGCGCTATCAGCCCCAGCATTTT.

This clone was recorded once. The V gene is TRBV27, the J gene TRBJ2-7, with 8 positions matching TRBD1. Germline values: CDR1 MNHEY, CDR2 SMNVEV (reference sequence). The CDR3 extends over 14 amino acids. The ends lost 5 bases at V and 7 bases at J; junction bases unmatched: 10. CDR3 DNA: TGTGCCAGCAGTAGGGGACAGGTCAGAGAAGAGCAGTACTTC. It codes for CASSRGQVREEQYF.

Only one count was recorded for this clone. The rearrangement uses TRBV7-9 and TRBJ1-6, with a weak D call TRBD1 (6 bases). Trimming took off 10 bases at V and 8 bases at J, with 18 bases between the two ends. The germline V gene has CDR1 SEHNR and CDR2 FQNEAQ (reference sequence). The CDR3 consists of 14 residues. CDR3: CAIPRGAVDSPLHF. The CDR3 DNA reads TGTGCCATTCCGAGGGGGGCGGTAGATTCACCCCTCCACTTT. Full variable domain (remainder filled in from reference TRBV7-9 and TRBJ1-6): DTGVSQNPRHKITKRGQNVTFRCDPISEHNRLYWYRQTLGQGPEFLTYFQNEAQLEKSRLLSDRFSAERPKGSFSTLEIQRTEQGDSAMYLCAIPRGAVDSPLHFGNGTRLTVT.

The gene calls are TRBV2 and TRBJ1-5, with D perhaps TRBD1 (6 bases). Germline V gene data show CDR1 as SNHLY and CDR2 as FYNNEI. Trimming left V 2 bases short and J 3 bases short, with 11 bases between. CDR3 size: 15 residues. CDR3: CASSEKDRVNQPQHF. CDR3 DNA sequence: TGTGCCAGCAGTGAAAAGGACAGAGTCAATCAGCCCCAGCATTTT.

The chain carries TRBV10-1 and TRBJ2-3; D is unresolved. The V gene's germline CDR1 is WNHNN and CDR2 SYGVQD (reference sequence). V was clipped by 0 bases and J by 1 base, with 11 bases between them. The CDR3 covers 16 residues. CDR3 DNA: TGCGCCAGCAGTGAGTCGTTAGAGACCCGCACAGATACGCAGTATTTT. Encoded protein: CASSESLETRTDTQYF.

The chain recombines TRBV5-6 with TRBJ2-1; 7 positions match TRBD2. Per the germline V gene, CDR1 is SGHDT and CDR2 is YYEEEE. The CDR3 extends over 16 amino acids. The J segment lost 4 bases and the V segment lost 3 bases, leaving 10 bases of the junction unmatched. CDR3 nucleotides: TGTGCCAGCAGCTGGATCGGGGCGGGGGATTACAATGAGCAGTTCTTC. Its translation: CASSWIGAGDYNEQFF. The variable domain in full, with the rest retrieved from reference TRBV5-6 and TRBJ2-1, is DAGVTQSPTHLIKTRGQQVTLRCSPKSGHDTVSWYQQALGQGPQFIFQYYEEEERQRGNFPDRFSGHQFPNYSSELNVNALLLGDSALYLCASSWIGAGDYNEQFFGPGTRLTVL.

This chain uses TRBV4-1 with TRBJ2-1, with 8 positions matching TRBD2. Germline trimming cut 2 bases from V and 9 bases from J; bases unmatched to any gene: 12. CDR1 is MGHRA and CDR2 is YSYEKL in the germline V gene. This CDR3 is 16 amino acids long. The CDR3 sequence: CASSQPTGTSFAEQFF. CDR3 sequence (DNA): TGCGCCAGCAGCCAACCCACGGGGACTAGTTTCGCTGAGCAGTTCTTC.

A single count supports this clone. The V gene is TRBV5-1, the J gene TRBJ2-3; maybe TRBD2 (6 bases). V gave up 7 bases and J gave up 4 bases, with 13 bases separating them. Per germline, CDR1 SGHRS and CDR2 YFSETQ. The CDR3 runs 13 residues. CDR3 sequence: CASSGGVPDTQYF. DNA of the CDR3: TGCGCCAGCTCCGGCGGGGTACCAGATACGCAGTATTTT.

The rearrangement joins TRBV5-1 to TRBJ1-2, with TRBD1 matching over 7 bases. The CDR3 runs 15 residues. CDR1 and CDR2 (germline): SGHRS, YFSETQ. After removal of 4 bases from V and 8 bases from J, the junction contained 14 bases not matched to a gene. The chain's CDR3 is CASSPSTGRQKGYTF. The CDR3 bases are TGCGCCAGCAGCCCCTCGACAGGGCGGCAGAAGGGCTACACCTTC. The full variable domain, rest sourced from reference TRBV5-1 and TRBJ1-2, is KAGVTQTPRYLIKTRGQQVTLSCSPISGHRSVSWYQQTPGQGLQFLFEYFSETQRNKGNFPGRFSGRQFSNSRSEMNVSTLELGDSALYLCASSPSTGRQKGYTFGSGTRLTVV.

The CDR3 here is CASSSPPADFYTF. The CDR3 DNA sequence: TGTGCCAGCAGTTCCCCCCCGGCAGACTTCTACACCTTC. The chain links TRBV28 to TRBJ1-2; the D is unclear. Between the trimmed V and J ends, which lost 4 bases and 10 bases, there was a span of 16 bases. Germline V CDR1 and CDR2: MDHEN, SYDVKM. This CDR3 has 13 amino acids.

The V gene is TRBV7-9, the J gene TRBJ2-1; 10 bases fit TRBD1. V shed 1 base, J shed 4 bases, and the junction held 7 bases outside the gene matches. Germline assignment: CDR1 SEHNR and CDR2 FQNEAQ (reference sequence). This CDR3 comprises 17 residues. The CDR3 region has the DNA TGTGCCAGCAGCTTAGGTTTAGACAGGGGGCGGTACAATGAGCAGTTCTTC. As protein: CASSLGLDRGRYNEQFF.

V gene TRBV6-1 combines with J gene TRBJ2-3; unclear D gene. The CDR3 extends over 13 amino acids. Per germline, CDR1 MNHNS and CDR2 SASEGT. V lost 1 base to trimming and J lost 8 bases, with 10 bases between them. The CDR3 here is CASSEGGSGTQYF. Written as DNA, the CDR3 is TGTGCCAGCAGTGAAGGGGGTTCGGGTACGCAGTATTTT.

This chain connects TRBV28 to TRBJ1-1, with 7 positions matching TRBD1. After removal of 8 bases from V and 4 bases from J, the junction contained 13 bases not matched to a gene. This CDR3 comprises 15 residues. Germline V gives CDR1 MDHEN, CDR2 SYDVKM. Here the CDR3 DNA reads TGTGCCAGCTCCCTAGGGGGCTCAGGGGGCACTGAAGCTTTCTTT. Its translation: CASSLGGSGGTEAFF.

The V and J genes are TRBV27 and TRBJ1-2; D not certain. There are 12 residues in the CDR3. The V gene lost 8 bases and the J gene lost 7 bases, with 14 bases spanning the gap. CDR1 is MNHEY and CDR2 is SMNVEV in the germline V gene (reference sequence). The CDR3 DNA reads TGTGCCAGCGGGGAACCGCCGGGTGGCTACACCTTC. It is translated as CASGEPPGGYTF.

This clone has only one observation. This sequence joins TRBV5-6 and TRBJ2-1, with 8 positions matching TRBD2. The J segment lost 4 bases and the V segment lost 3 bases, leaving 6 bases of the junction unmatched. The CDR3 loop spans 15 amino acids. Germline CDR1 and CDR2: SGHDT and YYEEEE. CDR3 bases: TGTGCCAGCAGCTATGGACTAGCCGTTTACAATGAGCAGTTCTTC. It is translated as CASSYGLAVYNEQFF.

CDR3 in amino acids: CATSRDEGQGYEQYF. The CDR3 region has the DNA TGTGCCACCAGCAGAGATGAGGGACAGGGTTACGAGCAGTACTTC. The chain has TRBV15 and TRBJ2-7, with 9 bases lining up with TRBD1. CDR3 length equals 15 residues. CDR1 is LNHNV and CDR2 is YYDKDF in the germline V gene (reference sequence). V shed 0 bases and J 4 bases; nucleotides not matched to a gene: 4.

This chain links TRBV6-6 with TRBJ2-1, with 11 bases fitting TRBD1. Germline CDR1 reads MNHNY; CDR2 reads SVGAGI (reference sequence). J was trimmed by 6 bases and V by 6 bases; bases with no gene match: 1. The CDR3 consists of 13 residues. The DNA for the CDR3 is TGTGCCAGCAGGGGGACAGGGGGCAATGAGCAGTTCTTC. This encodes CASRGTGGNEQFF.

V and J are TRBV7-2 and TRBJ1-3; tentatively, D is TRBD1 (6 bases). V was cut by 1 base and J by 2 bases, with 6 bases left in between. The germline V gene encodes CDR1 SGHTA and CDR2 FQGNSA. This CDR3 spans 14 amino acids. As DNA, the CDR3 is TGTGCCAGCAGCTTAGACAGGGCTGGAAACACCATATATTTT. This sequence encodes CASSLDRAGNTIYF.

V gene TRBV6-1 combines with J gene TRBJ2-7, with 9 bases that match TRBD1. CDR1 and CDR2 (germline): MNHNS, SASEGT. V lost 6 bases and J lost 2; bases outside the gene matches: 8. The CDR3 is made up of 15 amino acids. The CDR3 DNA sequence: TGTGCCAGCAGGAGGACAGGGGACAAAACCTACGAGCAGTACTTC. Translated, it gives CASRRTGDKTYEQYF.

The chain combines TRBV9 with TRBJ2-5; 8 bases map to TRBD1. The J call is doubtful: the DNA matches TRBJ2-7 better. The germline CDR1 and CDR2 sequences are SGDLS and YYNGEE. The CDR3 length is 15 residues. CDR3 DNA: TGTGCCAGCAGCGTAGGATCGAGACAGGGGTACGAGCAGTACTTC. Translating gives CASSVGSRQGYEQYF.

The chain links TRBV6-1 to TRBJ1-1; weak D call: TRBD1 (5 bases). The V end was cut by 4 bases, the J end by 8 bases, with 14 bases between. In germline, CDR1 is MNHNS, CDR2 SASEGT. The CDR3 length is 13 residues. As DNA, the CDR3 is TGTGCCAGCAGTGGCAGGGATAGGACCGAAGCTTTCTTT. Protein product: CASSGRDRTEAFF.

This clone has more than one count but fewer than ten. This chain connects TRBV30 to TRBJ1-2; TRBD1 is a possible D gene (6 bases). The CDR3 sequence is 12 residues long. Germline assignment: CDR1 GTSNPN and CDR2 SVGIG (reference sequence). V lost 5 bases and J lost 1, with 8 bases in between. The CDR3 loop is CAWGRGNYGYTF. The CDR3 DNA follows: TGTGCCTGGGGCAGGGGTAACTATGGCTACACCTTC. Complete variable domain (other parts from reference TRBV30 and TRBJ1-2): SQTIHQWPATLVQPVGSPLSLECTVEGTSNPNLYWYRQAAGRGLQLLFYSVGIGQISSEVPQNLSASRPQDRQFILSSKKLLLSDSGFYLCAWGRGNYGYTFGSGTRLTVV.

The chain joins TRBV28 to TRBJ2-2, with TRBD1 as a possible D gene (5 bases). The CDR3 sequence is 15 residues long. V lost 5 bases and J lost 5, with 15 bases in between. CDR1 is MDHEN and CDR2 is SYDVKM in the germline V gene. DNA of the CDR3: TGTGCCAGCAGTCAACGGACAATTGGGACCGGGGAGCTGTTTTTT. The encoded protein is CASSQRTIGTGELFF.

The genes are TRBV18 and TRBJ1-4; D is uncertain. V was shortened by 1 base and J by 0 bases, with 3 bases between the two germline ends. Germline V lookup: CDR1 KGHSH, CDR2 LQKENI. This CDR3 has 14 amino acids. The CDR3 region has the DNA TGTGCCAGCTCACCACTGGCAACTAATGAAAAACTGTTTTTT. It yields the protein CASSPLATNEKLFF.

CDR3 in DNA: TGTGCCAGCAGAAAACAGGGTGGGAATAATCAGCCCCAGCATTTT. Translating gives CASRKQGGNNQPQHF. V and J are TRBV2 and TRBJ1-5, with D possibly matching TRBD1 (6 bases). The CDR3 runs 15 residues. Germline-derived CDR1 and CDR2 are SNHLY and FYNNEI. With 6 bases removed from V and 4 bases from J, the gap between germline ends came to 16 bases.

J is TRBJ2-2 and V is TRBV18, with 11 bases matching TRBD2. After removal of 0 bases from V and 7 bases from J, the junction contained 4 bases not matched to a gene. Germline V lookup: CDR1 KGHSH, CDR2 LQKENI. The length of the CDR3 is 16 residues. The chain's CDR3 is CASSPPSGRAIGELFF. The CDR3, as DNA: TGTGCCAGCTCACCACCTAGCGGGAGGGCGATCGGGGAGCTGTTTTTT.

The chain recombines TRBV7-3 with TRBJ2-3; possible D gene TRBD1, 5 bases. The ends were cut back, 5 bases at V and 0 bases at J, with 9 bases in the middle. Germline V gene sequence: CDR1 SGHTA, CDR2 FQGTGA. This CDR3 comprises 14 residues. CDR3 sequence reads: CASSLQASTDTQYF. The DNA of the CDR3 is TGTGCCAGCAGCCTACAGGCTAGCACAGATACGCAGTATTTT.

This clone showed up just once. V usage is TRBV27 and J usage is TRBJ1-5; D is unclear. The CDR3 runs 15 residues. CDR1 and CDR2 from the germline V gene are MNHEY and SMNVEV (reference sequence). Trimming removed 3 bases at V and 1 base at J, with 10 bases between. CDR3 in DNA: TGTGCCAGCAGTTTTAAGGGTCTGAGCAATCAGCCCCAGCATTTT. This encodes CASSFKGLSNQPQHF.